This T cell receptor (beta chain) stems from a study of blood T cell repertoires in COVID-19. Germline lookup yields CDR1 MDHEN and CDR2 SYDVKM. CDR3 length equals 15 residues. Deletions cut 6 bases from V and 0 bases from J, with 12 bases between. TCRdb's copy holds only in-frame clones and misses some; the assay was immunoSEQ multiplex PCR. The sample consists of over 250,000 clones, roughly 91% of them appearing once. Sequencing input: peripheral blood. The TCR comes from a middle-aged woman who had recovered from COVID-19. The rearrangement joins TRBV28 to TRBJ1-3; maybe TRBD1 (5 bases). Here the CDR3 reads CASSPRGSSGNTIYF. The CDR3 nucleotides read TGTGCCAGCAGCCCAAGGGGTTCCTCTGGAAACACCATATATTTT.